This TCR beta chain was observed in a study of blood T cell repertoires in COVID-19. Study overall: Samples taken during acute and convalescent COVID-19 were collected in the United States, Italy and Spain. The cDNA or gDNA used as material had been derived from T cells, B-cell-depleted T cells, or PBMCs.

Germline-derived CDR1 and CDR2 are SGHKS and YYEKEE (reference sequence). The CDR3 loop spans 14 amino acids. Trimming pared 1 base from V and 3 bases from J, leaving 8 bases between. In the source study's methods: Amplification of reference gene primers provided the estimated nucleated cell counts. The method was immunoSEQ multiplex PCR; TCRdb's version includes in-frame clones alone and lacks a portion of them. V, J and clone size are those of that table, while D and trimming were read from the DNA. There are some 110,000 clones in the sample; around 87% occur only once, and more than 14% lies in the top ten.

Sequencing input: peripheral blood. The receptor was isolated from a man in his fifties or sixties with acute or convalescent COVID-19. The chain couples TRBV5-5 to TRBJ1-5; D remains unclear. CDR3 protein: CASSLSGNNQPQHF. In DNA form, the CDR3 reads TGTGCCAGCAGCTTGTCCGGGAACAATCAGCCCCAGCATTTT.